Below are 8 T cell receptor beta chains sequenced from a single sample in a study of beta chain features in type 1 diabetes. Overall study findings and caveats: Researchers report that Type 1 diabetes patients had moderately but significantly shorter TCRB CDR3s across all four CD4+ subsets.

Investigators reverse transcribed all isolated RNA, so they sequenced expressed TCRB transcripts. Sequencing was performed with immunoSEQ multiplex PCR; in TCRdb, only in-frame clones are kept and a portion is missing. The table shows approximately 250,000 clones, with 16% occurring only once. Antigens of these TCRs are unknown. What was sequenced was naive CD4+ T cells from blood. Receptors originate from a man aged 30 to 39 with type 1 diabetes.

The chain is built from TRBV9 and TRBJ2-1, with D uncertain. The CDR3 extends over 13 amino acids. Germline V gives CDR1 SGDLS, CDR2 YYNGEE. V lost 0 bases and J lost 4, with 5 bases in between. In DNA form, the CDR3 reads TGTGCCAGCAGCGTAGGGCGTTACAATGAGCAGTTCTTC. This gives the protein CASSVGRYNEQFF. Looking up the rest from reference TRBV9 and TRBJ2-1 gives the full variable domain: DSGVTQTPKHLITATGQRVTLRCSPRSGDLSVYWYQQSLDQGLQFLIQYYNGEERAKGNILERFSAQQFPDLHSELNLSSLELGDSALYFCASSVGRYNEQFFGPGTRLTVL.

The chain carries TRBV29-1 and TRBJ2-2; TRBD1 might be the D (6 bases). In germline, CDR1 is SQVTM, CDR2 ANQGSEA. Trimming pared 4 bases from V and 6 bases from J, leaving 9 bases between. This CDR3 has 12 residues. CDR3 nucleotides: TGCAGCGTTGTAGGGGGACCCGGGGAGCTGTTTTTT. Amino acid sequence: CSVVGGPGELFF.

The V and J genes are TRBV7-2 and TRBJ1-1; D gene unclear. Germline V gene lookup returns CDR1 SGHTA and CDR2 FQGNSA. V was cut by 0 bases and J by 8 bases, with 4 bases left in between. This CDR3 is built from 11 residues. CDR3: CASSLAGEAFF. The CDR3, as DNA: TGTGCCAGCAGCTTAGCAGGAGAAGCTTTCTTT.

V and J are TRBV29-1 and TRBJ2-3, with 9 bases fitting TRBD2. The CDR3 has 13 amino acids. Per the germline V gene, CDR1 is SQVTM and CDR2 is ANQGSEA. The junction had 7 bases not matched to a gene; V was cut back by 7 bases and J by 5 bases. The CDR3 bases are TGCAGCGCCGTGGGACTAGCAAAAGATACGCAGTATTTT. Translating gives CSAVGLAKDTQYF.

This chain joins TRBV4-2 and TRBJ1-4; D is perhaps TRBD1 (6 bases). There are 13 residues in the CDR3. Trimming left V 3 bases short and J 5 bases short, with 7 bases between. Germline lookup yields CDR1 LGHNA and CDR2 YNFKEQ. DNA for the CDR3: TGTGCCAGCAGCCATCAGGGGAATGAAAAACTGTTTTTT. Protein product: CASSHQGNEKLFF.

About this clone: Other nucleotide sequences from this sample produce the same CDR3. The V gene is TRBV5-4, the J gene TRBJ2-3; TRBD2 matches 7 bases. Germline V gene data show CDR1 as SGHNT and CDR2 as YYREEE (reference sequence). The CDR3 runs 14 residues. Losses at the gene ends were 2 bases for V and 0 bases for J; bases not matched to a gene: 0. CDR3 amino acids: CASSFSGSTDTQYF. The CDR3 nucleotides are TGTGCCAGCAGCTTTAGCGGGAGCACAGATACGCAGTATTTT.

The rearrangement links TRBV30 to TRBJ2-1, with D unresolved. Germline V gene data show CDR1 as GTSNPN and CDR2 as SVGIG (reference sequence). The CDR3 runs 13 residues. Trimming removed 0 bases at V and 10 bases at J, with 13 bases between. CDR3 amino acids: CAWSVLGSGEQFF. CDR3 bases: TGTGCCTGGAGTGTATTAGGGTCCGGGGAGCAGTTCTTC.

V and J are TRBV18 and TRBJ2-7; no definite D call. The germline V gene has CDR1 KGHSH and CDR2 LQKENI. The CDR3 is made up of 14 amino acids. Deletions cut 6 bases from V and 2 bases from J, with 14 bases between. CDR3 sequence: CASSLTTPTYEQYF. CDR3 DNA: TGTGCCAGCTCCTTAACGACACCAACCTACGAGCAGTACTTC.